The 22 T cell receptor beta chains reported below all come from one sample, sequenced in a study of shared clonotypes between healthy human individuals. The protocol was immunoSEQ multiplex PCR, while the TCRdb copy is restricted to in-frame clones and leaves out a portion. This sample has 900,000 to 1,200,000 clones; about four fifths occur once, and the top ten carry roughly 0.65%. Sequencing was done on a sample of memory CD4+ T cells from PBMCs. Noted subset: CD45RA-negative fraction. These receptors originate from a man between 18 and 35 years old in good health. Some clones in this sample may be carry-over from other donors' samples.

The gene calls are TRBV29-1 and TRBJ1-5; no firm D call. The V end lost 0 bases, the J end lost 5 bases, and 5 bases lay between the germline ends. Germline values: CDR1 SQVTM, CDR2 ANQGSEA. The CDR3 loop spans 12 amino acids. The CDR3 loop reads CSVEEADQPQHF. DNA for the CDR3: TGCAGCGTTGAAGAAGCAGATCAGCCCCAGCATTTT.

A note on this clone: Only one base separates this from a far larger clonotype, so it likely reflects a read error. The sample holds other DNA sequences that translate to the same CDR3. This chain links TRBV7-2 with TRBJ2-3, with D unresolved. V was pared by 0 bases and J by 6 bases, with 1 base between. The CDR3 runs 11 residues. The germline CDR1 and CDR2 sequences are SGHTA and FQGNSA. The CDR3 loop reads CASSLADTQYF. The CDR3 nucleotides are TGTGCCAGCAGCTTAGCGGATACGCAGTATTTT.

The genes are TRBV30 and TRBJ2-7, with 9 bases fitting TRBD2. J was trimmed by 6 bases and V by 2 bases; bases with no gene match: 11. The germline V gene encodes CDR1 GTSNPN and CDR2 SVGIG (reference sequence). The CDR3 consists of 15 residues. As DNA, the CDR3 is TGTGCCTGGAGTAGAAGGACTAGCGCGCCCGGCGAGCAGTACTTC. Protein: CAWSRRTSAPGEQYF. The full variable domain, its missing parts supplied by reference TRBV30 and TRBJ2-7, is SQTIHQWPATLVQPVGSPLSLECTVEGTSNPNLYWYRQAAGRGLQLLFYSVGIGQISSEVPQNLSASRPQDRQFILSSKKLLLSDSGFYLCAWSRRTSAPGEQYFGPGTRLTVT.

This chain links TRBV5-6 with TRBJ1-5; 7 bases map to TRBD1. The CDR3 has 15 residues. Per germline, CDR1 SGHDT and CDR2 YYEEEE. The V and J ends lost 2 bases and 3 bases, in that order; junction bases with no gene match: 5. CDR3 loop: CASSFLQGNNQPQHF. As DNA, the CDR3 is TGTGCCAGCAGCTTCTTACAGGGGAACAATCAGCCCCAGCATTTT.

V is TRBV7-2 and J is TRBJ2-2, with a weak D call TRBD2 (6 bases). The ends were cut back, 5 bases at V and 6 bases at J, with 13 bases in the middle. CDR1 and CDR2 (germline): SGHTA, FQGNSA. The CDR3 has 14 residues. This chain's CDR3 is CASSPRAGSGELFF. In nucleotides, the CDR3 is TGTGCCAGCAGCCCCAGGGCGGGGTCCGGGGAGCTGTTTTTT.

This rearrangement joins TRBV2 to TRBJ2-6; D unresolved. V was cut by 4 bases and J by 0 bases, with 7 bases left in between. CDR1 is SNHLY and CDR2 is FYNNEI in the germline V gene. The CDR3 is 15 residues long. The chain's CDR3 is CASSGGNSGANVLTF. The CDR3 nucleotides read TGTGCCAGCAGTGGGGGTAACTCTGGGGCCAACGTCCTGACTTTC.

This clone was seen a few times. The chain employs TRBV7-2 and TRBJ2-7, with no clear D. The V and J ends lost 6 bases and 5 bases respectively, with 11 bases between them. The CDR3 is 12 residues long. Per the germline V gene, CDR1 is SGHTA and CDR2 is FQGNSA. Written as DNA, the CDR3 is TGTGCCAGCAGTACGAGGTTCCACGAGCAGTACTTC. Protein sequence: CASSTRFHEQYF.

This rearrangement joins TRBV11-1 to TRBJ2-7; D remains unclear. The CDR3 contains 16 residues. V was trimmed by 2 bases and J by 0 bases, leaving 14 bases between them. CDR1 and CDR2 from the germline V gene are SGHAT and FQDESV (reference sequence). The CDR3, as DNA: TGTGCCAGCAGCTTAAATCTAGTCCAGGCCTCCTACGAGCAGTACTTC. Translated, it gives CASSLNLVQASYEQYF.

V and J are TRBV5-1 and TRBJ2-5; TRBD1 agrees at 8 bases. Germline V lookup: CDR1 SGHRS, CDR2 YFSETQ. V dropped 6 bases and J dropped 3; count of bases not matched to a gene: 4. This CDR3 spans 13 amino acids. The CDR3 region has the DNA TGCGCCAGCAACCCGGGACAGGAAGAGACCCAGTACTTC. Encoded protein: CASNPGQEETQYF. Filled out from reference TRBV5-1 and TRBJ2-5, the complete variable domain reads KAGVTQTPRYLIKTRGQQVTLSCSPISGHRSVSWYQQTPGQGLQFLFEYFSETQRNKGNFPGRFSGRQFSNSRSEMNVSTLELGDSALYLCASNPGQEETQYFGPGTRLLVL.

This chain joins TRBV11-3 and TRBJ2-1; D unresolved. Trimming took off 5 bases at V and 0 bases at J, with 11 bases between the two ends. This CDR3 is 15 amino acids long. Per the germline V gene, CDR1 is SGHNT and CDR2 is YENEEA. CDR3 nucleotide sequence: TGTGCCAGCAGCCCGGACGGAAGCTCCTACAATGAGCAGTTCTTC. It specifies CASSPDGSSYNEQFF.

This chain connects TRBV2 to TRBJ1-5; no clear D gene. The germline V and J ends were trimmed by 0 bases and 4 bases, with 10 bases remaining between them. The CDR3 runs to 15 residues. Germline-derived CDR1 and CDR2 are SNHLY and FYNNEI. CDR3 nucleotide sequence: TGTGCCAGCAGTGAAGCGCTTTCCACAAATCAGCCCCAGCATTTT. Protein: CASSEALSTNQPQHF.

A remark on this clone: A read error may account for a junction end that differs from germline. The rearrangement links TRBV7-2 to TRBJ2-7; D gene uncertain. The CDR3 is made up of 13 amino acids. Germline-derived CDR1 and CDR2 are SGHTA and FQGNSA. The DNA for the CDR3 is TGTGCCAGCAGCTTAGGGTTTCGAGGACGGATCTTCTTC. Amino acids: CASSLGFRGRIFF.

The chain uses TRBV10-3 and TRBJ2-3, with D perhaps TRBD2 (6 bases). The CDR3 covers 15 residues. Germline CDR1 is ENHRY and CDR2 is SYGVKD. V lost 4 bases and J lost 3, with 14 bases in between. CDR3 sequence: CAISGEAGRTDTQYF. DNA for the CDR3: TGTGCCATCAGTGGCGAGGCAGGGAGGACAGATACGCAGTATTTT.

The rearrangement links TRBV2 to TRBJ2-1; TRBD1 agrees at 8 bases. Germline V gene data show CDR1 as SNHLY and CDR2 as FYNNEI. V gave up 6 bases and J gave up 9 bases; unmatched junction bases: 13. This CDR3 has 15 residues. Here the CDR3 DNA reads TGTGCCAGCAGCGAATACGGACAGGGTGGAGCTGAGCAGTTCTTC. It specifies CASSEYGQGGAEQFF.

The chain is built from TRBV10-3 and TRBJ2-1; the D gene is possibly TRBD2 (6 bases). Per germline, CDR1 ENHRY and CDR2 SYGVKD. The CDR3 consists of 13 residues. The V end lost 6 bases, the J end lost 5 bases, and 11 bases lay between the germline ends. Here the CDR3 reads CAISGAGNNEQFF. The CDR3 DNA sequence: TGTGCCATCAGCGGGGCGGGGAACAATGAGCAGTTCTTC.

The CDR3 DNA reads as TGTGCCAGCAGCGTCGCCCCTAGCACCTCTTACTACAATGAGCAGTTCTTC. Translated: CASSVAPSTSYYNEQFF. The chain is built from TRBV9 and TRBJ2-1; D possibly corresponds to TRBD2 (5 bases). Germline V gene data show CDR1 as SGDLS and CDR2 as YYNGEE. V lost 2 bases and J lost 3, with 18 bases in between. The CDR3 has 17 amino acids. The variable domain in full, completed from reference TRBV9 and TRBJ2-1, reads DSGVTQTPKHLITATGQRVTLRCSPRSGDLSVYWYQQSLDQGLQFLIQYYNGEERAKGNILERFSAQQFPDLHSELNLSSLELGDSALYFCASSVAPSTSYYNEQFFGPGTRLTVL.

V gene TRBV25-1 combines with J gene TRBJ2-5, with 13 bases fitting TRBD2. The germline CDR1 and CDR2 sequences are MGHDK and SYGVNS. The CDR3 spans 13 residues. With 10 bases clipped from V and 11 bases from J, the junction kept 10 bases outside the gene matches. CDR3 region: CATGLAGAYGQYF. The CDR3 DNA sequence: TGTGCCACTGGACTAGCGGGAGCCTATGGGCAGTACTTC.

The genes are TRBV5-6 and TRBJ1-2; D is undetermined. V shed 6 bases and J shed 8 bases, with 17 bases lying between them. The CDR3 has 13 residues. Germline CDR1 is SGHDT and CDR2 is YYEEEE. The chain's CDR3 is CASIQSGNRGYTF. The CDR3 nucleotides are TGTGCCAGCATCCAGTCCGGAAACCGCGGCTACACCTTC.

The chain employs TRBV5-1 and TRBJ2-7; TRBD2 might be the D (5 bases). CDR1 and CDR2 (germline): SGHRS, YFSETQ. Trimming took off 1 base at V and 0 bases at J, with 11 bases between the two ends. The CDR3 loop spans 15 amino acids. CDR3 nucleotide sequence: TGCGCCAGCAGCTTGCAAAGCGGCGGCTCCTACGAGCAGTACTTC. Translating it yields CASSLQSGGSYEQYF.

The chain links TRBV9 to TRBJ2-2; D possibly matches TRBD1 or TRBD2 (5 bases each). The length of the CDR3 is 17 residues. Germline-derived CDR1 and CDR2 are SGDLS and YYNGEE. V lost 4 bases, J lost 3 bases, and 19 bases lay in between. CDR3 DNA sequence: TGTGCCAGCAGCCCCCAGGTGGGGGTGAGGGACACCGGGGAGCTGTTTTTT. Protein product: CASSPQVGVRDTGELFF.

CDR3 sequence reads: CASSLLAPTQETQYF. As DNA, the CDR3 is TGTGCCAGCAGCTTACTAGCGCCCACCCAAGAGACCCAGTACTTC. V gene TRBV7-2 combines with J gene TRBJ2-5; a weak D match, TRBD2 (6 bases). The CDR3 has 15 amino acids. The germline V gene encodes CDR1 SGHTA and CDR2 FQGNSA. The ends were cut back, 2 bases at V and 1 base at J, with 11 bases in the middle. Full variable domain (remainder filled in from reference TRBV7-2 and TRBJ2-5): GAGVSQSPSNKVTEKGKDVELRCDPISGHTALYWYRQSLGQGLEFLIYFQGNSAPDKSGLPSDRFSAERTGGSVSTLTIQRTQQEDSAVYLCASSLLAPTQETQYFGPGTRLLVL.

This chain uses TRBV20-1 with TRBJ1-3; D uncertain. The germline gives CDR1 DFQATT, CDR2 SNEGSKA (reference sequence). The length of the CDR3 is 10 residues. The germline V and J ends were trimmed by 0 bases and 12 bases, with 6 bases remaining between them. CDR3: CSARDVGIYF. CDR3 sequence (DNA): TGCAGTGCTAGAGACGTGGGCATATATTTT.